This T cell receptor beta chain was obtained from a study of shared clonotypes between healthy human individuals (dated by TCRdb to the early 2020s). A note on the overall study: A couple of women and a few men aged 18 to 49 years were included in the cohort. For each donor, CD4 naive and CD4 memory were each given three plates, CD8 naive was given two plates, and CD8 memory was given one plate. Different laboratories and diverse techniques were used to prepare libraries and sequence TCR repertoires, to increase sequencing depth and limit assay-specific biases. The study deeply sequenced blood TCR repertoires of five healthy adults to estimate repertoire size and the extent of clonotype sharing between individuals. Leukapheresis yielded between about 0.94 and 8.9 billion PBMCs per donor.

From the cysteine up to the phenylalanine, the CDR3 has a length of 15 residues. CDR3 DNA is the only sequence kept; it has 45 bases, read in frame from the first base. CDR1 and CDR2 are drawn from the germline V gene: SNHLY, FYNNEI. Trimming removed 5 bases from V and 2 bases from J; the gene matches leave 9 bases unexplained. Donors were healthy HIV-negative adults with no recently reported acute infections or vaccinations. Only Caucasian adults living in Nashville, Tennessee, USA were represented among the donors. CD4+ T cells were enriched through magnetic negative selection, after which naive cells were positively selected on CD45RA and the remaining negative fraction served as the memory subset. Blood was obtained by leukapheresis, after which PBMCs were separated by Ficoll-Histopaque density gradient centrifugation and cryopreserved in liquid nitrogen vapor phase. Analytical flow cytometry was used to check the purity and quantity of each magnetically sorted T cell population. Genomic DNA was isolated from each sorted fraction and quantified by UV absorbance on a Nanodrop 2000c.

Study-wide findings and limitations: Only blood was sampled, and tissue TCR repertoires likely differ from those in blood. Pairwise subsampling led to the expectation that sequencing depth would affect the degree of clonotype sharing among donors. Clonotypes shared by all four sorted-subset donors showed higher generation probabilities than non-shared clonotypes. Sharing across a few donors was observed for roughly 5.4% of naive CD4, over 3% of naive CD8, roughly 2.3% of memory CD4, and over 0.3% of memory CD8 clonotypes. Incomplete sequencing was indicated by rarefaction of sorted-subset datasets, despite the large sequencing depth. The genetic and exposure-history diversity represented was limited by the small number of donors. Estimated clonotype richness was generally larger for naive than for memory subsets.

As concerns this clone: Its recognized antigen is unknown. Base qualities are not at hand, and no much larger clone is one base apart.

Using the deep immunoSEQ assay, multiplex PCR amplified TCR CDR3 regions from genomic DNA. For each cell subset, the extracted genomic DNA was distributed evenly across all wells of several immunoSEQ 96-well plates, and each plate served as one replicate. For sorted subsets, each replicate PCR was loaded with around 200 ng genomic DNA, equivalent to some 31,000 T cell genomes. The purified libraries were quantified using a Qubit 3.0 fluorometer, sized with a Bioanalyzer 2100, and then quantified again using the KAPA Library Quantification kit. Every immunoSEQ 96-well plate was sequenced on a separate single-read 150-cycle Illumina NextSeq 550 flow cell. The source study handled its data this way. Because the immunoSEQ output held only junctional sequences and lacked quality scores, the filtering could not match the filtering applied to full-length reads. Sequences were annotated with PyIR, a Python wrapper for IgBLAST v1.9, using IMGT germline references to assign V/J genes and CDR3. Reads were filtered out if the reads had weak V/J assignments (E-value above 1e-6), no CDR3, stop codons, out-of-frame junctions, or ambiguous translated residues. A V3J clonotype was defined by an identical inferred V gene, J gene, and CDR3 amino acid sequence. Percentage overlap between repertoires was calculated by dividing the number of shared unique clonotypes by the size of the smaller repertoire. Three approaches were used to assess repertoire richness: RTK rarefaction, the Chao1 estimator, and Recon v2.1 estimates of unobserved clonotypes. OLGA was used to compute generation probabilities for all TCRbeta clonotypes that the gDNA method yielded from a few donors. The table comes from immuneACCESS by way of TCRdb, which keeps in-frame sequences with V and J called. Part of the clones is missing from these tables; in studies checked, under half for an unresolved V gene and the rest for unknown reasons. V and J calls and clone size are copied from that table; D and trimming were computed from the DNA. The sample table holds 550,000 to 700,000 clones, of which about three quarters were seen once. Around 1.8% of the sample is taken by the ten largest.

The source of this sequence is a woman under 40 in good health. Recombination connected TRBV2 to TRBJ2-7; the central 7 bases match TRBD2. Sequenced: memory CD4+ T cells sorted from blood. Taken with the paper, the label for cell subset or site translates to: CD45RA-negative fraction. In nucleotide form, the sequence is TGTGCCAGCAGTCCATTAACTAGCGAAACCTACGAGCAGTACTTC. Translated, it gives CASSPLTSETYEQYF.